Described below is a single T cell receptor (beta chain) sequence and its context. V was cut by 6 bases and J by 7 bases, with 15 bases left in between. This CDR3 is 13 amino acids long. The sample belongs to a study of blood T cell repertoires in COVID-19. Turning to the study itself: The United States, Italy and Spain supplied acute and convalescent COVID-19 samples. Sample material is recorded as cDNA or gDNA derived from T cells, B-cell-depleted T cells, or PBMCs.

Study processing details: Nucleated cell counts were estimated from reference gene primer amplification. Sequenced by immunoSEQ multiplex PCR; TCRdb stores in-frame clones only, minus some. Clone size and the V and J calls come from that table; the DNA yielded D and trimming. The profile shows a few hundred thousand clones, 86% of them singletons. This sequence joins TRBV12-3 or TRBV12-4 and TRBJ1-2; maybe TRBD1 (5 bases). The specimen sequenced was peripheral blood. The TCR sequence derives from a man between 60 and 75 years old with acute or convalescent COVID-19. This CDR3 is CASRTTESSGYTF. For the CDR3, the DNA is TGTGCCAGCAGAACGACAGAGTCGAGTGGCTACACCTTC.